In this sample, the clone carrying this TCR beta chain turned up a few times. TCRdb ran MiXCR on the 5' RACE reads and lists one entry per CDR3 protein. The table includes a few hundred thousand distinct CDR3 sequences, 18% detected once. This entry is derived from a study of T cells after yellow fever vaccination. The length of the CDR3 is 17 residues. V shed 1 base and J shed 4 bases, with 22 bases lying between them. The germline V gene has CDR1 DFQATT and CDR2 SNEGSKA (reference sequence). The sample consisted of PBMCs, taken before the yellow fever booster vaccination. The rearrangement joins TRBV20-1 to TRBJ2-5; D is possibly TRBD1 (6 bases). The receptor comes from a man aged 18 to 29 who received the YFV17D yellow fever vaccine. CDR3 bases: TGCAGTGCTAGAGCATCCGGGACACCGGGGCACGGAGAGACCCAGTACTTC. Its protein product is CSARASGTPGHGETQYF.